This TCR beta chain was captured in a study of cytomegalovirus exposure and HLA in healthy donors. Whole-study findings and limits: Owing to their indistinguishability, certain V segments, notably TRBV6-2 and TRBV6-3, were excluded.

This clone was seen only a few times. Its antigen is undetermined. The PCR was carried out with 60 Vbeta primers and 13 Jbeta primers. The data were produced by immunoSEQ multiplex PCR, yet TCRdb's version contains in-frame clones alone and is incomplete. This table holds around 150,000 clones, nearly 80% found once. Germline V gene lookup returns CDR1 SGHDT and CDR2 YYEEEE. Deletions cut 2 bases from V and 0 bases from J, with 9 bases between. The CDR3 is made up of 15 amino acids. The sequence came from a woman in her forties or fifties in good health and CMV-seropositive. Input material: PBMCs. J is TRBJ1-3 and V is TRBV5-6; no definite D call. CDR3 nucleotides: TGTGCCAGCAGCTTATTACGAGACTCTGGAAACACCATATATTTT. Its translation: CASSLLRDSGNTIYF.